This T cell receptor beta chain was recovered during a study of T cells in Graves' hyperthyroidism and ophthalmopathy. This clonotype was picked up many times. The CDR3 totals 16 residues. V lost 4 bases to trimming and J lost 3 bases, with 19 bases between them. The germline V gene has CDR1 SGHAT and CDR2 FQNNGV. Researchers took RNA transcripts and amplified the TCR beta CDR3 regions from them. Researchers ran a first-round RT-PCR on the TCR CDR3 using the HTBI primer set. TCRdb fed the multiplex PCR reads into MiXCR, producing one record per CDR3 protein. The table records about 360,000 distinct CDR3 sequences, 13% of them present only once.

The receptor was isolated from a woman aged 18-29 years with Graves' hyperthyroidism. The chain employs TRBV11-2 and TRBJ2-7; D is tentatively TRBD1 or TRBD2 (6 bases each). The specimen was blood. This chain's CDR3 is CASSWISGRGGYEQYF. In nucleotides, the CDR3 is TGTGCCAGCAGCTGGATCTCCGGGAGAGGGGGCTACGAGCAGTACTTC.